This is a list of T cell receptor beta chains from one sample in a study of CD8 T cells in Susac syndrome. TCRdb passed the immunoSEQ multiplex PCR reads through MiXCR, listing each CDR3 protein once. This table holds 120,000 or so distinct CDR3 sequences, roughly 94% found once. The specimen sequenced was CD4+ T cells from PBMCs. All receptors come from a human donor with multiple sclerosis. CDR3s include the opening cysteine and the closing phenylalanine or tryptophan. The D gene is left open where the match is weak. Clone size is shown for a subset of rows, as once, few, many or a class of expanded clone.

len	v_gene	abundance	d_gene	j_gene	CDR3nt	CDR3aa
15	TRBV19	-	-	TRBJ2-4	TGTGCCAGTAGTATGGGGGTTGTGGGCAAAAACATTCAGTACTTC	CASSMGVVGKNIQYF
12	TRBV5-1	-	TRBD1	TRBJ1-2	TGCGCCAGCAGCTTTAGACAGGGAAGCTACACCTTC	CASSFRQGSYTF
12	TRBV12-3/TRBV12-4	once	-	TRBJ1-1	TGTGCCAGCAACGACAGGAACACTGAAGCTTTCTTT	CASNDRNTEAFF
15	TRBV5-1	-	TRBD1	TRBJ1-3	TGCGCCAGCAGCCTAATGACAGGGTCTGGAAACACCATATATTTT	CASSLMTGSGNTIYF
16	TRBV5-1	-	-	TRBJ1-6	TGCGCCAGCAGCTTGGCGGCGGAGACTCGTAATTCACCCCTCCACTTT	CASSLAAETRNSPLHF
14	TRBV14	once	-	TRBJ2-5	TGTGCCAGCAGACTTGGAGGAGGGGGAGAGACCCAGTACTTC	CASRLGGGGETQYF
13	TRBV3-1	-	-	TRBJ1-1	TGTGCCAGCAGCCAAGTGCGGCAGGGTGAAGCTTTCTTT	CASSQVRQGEAFF
12	TRBV7-3	-	TRBD1	TRBJ1-1	TGTGCCAGCAGCTTTACGCAGGGGGGAGCTTTCTTT	CASSFTQGGAFF
14	TRBV19	-	TRBD1	TRBJ2-5	TGTGCCAGTAGTGCAACAGGGGGCGCGGAGACCCAGTACTTC	CASSATGGAETQYF
15	TRBV4-3	-	-	TRBJ2-1	TGCGCCAGCAGCCAAGATCGGACGGTGTACAATGAGCAGTTCTTC	CASSQDRTVYNEQFF
15	TRBV19	-	-	TRBJ1-1	TGTGCCAGTAGTATCACCCAGGGGCGGAACACTGAAGCTTTCTTT	CASSITQGRNTEAFF
16	TRBV18	-	TRBD1	TRBJ2-3	TGTGCCAGCTCACCGCGAACAGGGGCGGTCACAGATACGCAGTATTTT	CASSPRTGAVTDTQYF
17	TRBV27	-	TRBD1	TRBJ2-6	TGTGCCAGCAGTTTATCCGGGACAGGGGCTGGGGCCAACGTCCTGACTTTC	CASSLSGTGAGANVLTF
14	TRBV6-6	-	-	TRBJ1-2	TGTGCCAGCAGTTACGGGAGTTCTAACTATGGCTACACCTTC	CASSYGSSNYGYTF
15	TRBV7-8	-	TRBD2	TRBJ2-1	TGTGCCAGCAGCTTTGAGCGGGGGGCGAACAATGAGCAGTTCTTC	CASSFERGANNEQFF
12	TRBV20-1	-	-	TRBJ2-1	TGCAGTGCTATTGGAGCCTACAATGAGCAGTTCTTC	CSAIGAYNEQFF
16	TRBV27	-	-	TRBJ2-7	TGTGCCAGCAGTTTAAGGCCGGGACTTGAGCACTACGAGCAGTACTTC	CASSLRPGLEHYEQYF